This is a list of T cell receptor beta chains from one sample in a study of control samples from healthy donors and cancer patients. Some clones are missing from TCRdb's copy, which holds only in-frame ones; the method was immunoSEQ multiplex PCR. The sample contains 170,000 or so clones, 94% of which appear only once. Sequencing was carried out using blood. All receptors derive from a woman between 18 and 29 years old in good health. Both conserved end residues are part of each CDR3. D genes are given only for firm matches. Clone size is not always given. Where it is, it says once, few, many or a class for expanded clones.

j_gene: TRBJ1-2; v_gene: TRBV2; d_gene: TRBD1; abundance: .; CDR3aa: CASTSGQGNYGYTF; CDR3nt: TGTGCCAGCACCTCTGGACAGGGAAACTATGGCTACACCTTC
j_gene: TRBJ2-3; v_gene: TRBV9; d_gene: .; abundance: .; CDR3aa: CASSVDSSTDTQYF; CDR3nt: TGTGCCAGCAGCGTAGATAGTAGCACAGATACGCAGTATTTT
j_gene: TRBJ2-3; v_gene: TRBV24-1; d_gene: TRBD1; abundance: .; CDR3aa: CATSDLDRDSTDTQYF; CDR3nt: TGTGCCACCAGTGACCTGGACAGGGACAGCACAGATACGCAGTATTTT
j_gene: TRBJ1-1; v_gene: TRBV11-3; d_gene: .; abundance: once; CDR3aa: CASSLGAGNTEAFF; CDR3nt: TGTGCCAGCAGCTTAGGCGCGGGGAACACTGAAGCTTTCTTT
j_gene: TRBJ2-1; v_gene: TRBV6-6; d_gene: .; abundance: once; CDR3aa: CASSYRARSEQFF; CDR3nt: TGTGCCAGCAGTTACCGGGCACGAAGTGAGCAGTTCTTC
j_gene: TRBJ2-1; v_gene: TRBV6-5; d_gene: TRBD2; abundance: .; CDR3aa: CASSSGLAGVSEQFF; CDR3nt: TGTGCCAGCAGTTCGGGACTAGCGGGAGTCAGTGAGCAGTTCTTC
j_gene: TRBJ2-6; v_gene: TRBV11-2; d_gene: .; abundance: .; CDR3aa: CASSSVSGANVLTF; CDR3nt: TGTGCCAGCAGCTCGGTCTCTGGGGCCAACGTCCTGACTTTC
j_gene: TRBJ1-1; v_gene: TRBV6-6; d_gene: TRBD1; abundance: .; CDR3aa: CASSPSGGETEAFF; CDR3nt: TGTGCCAGCAGTCCTTCAGGGGGGGAGACTGAAGCTTTCTTT
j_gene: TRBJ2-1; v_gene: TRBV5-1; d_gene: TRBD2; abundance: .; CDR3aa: CASRSFGELAGGNEQFF; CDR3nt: TGCGCCAGCAGGTCTTTTGGGGAACTAGCGGGGGGCAATGAGCAGTTCTTC
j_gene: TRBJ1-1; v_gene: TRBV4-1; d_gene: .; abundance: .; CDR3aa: CASSQGMGGGTEAFF; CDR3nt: TGCGCCAGCAGCCAAGGGATGGGGGGCGGCACTGAAGCTTTCTTT
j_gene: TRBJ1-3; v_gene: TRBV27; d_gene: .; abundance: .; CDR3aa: CASRAGGSLSGNTIYF; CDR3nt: TGTGCCAGCAGAGCCGGGGGGTCCCTCTCTGGAAACACCATATATTTT
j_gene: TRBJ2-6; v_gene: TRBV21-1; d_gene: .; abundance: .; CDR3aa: CASSKVAALNSGANVLTF; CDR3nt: TGTGCCAGCAGCAAAGTGGCCGCTTTAAACTCTGGGGCCAACGTCCTGACTTTC
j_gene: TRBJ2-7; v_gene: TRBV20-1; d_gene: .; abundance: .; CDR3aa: CSAAEGHEQYF; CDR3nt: TGCAGTGCTGCTGAAGGCCACGAGCAGTACTTC
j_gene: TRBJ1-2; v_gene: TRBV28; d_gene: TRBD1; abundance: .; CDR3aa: CASMGPGGDDYGYTF; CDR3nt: TGTGCCAGCATGGGCCCAGGGGGGGATGACTATGGCTACACCTTC
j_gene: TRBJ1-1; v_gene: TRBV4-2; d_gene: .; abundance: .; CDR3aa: CASSQERGGNTEAFF; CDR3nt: TGTGCCAGCAGCCAAGAGCGGGGGGGGAACACTGAAGCTTTCTTT
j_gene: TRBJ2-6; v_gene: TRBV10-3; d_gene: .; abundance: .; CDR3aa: CATASGANVLTF; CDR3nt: TGTGCCACCGCTTCGGGGGCCAACGTCCTGACTTTC
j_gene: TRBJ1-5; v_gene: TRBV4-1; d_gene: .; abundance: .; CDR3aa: CASSQGGVDQPQHF; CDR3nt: TGCGCCAGCAGCCAAGGAGGGGTGGATCAGCCCCAGCATTTT
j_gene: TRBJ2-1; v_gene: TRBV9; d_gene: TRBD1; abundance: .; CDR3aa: CASSVAGDRGLTYNEQFF; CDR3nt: TGTGCCAGCAGCGTAGCGGGTGACAGGGGGCTAACCTACAATGAGCAGTTCTTC
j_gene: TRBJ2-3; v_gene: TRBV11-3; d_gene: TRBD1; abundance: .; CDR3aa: CASSPYVPDRGVADTQYF; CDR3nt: TGTGCCAGCAGCCCTTATGTACCCGACAGGGGGGTGGCAGATACGCAGTATTTT
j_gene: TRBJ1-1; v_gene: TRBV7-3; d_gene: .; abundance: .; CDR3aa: CASSSTGTEAFF; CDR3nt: TGTGCCAGCAGCTCAACGGGAACTGAAGCTTTCTTT
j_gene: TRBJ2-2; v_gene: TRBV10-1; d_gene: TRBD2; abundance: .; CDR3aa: CASGRAGDTGELFF; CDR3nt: TGCGCCAGCGGGAGGGCCGGGGACACCGGGGAGCTGTTTTTT
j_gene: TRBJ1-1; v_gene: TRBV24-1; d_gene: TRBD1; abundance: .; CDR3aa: CATSDPGGDEAFF; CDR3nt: TGTGCCACCAGTGACCCAGGGGGGGATGAAGCTTTCTTT
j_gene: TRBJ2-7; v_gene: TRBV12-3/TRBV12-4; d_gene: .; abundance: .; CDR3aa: CASSSGGGEYF; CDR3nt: TGTGCCAGCAGTTCGGGCGGCGGGGAGTACTTC
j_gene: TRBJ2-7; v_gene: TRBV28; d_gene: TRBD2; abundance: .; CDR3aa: CASTVGTTPYEQYF; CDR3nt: TGTGCCAGCACCGTAGGGACTACCCCCTACGAGCAGTACTTC
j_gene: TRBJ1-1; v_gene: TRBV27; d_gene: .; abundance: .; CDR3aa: CASSLSWVESTEAFF; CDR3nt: TGTGCCAGCAGTTTATCCTGGGTTGAGAGCACTGAAGCTTTCTTT
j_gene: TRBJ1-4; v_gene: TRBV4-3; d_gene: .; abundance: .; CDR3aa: CASSQDLTGTTNEKLFF; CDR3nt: TGCGCCAGCAGCCAAGATCTAACGGGGACAACTAATGAAAAACTGTTTTTT
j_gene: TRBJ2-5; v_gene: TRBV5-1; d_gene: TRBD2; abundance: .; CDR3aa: CASSLEGLAGGPFGEETQYF; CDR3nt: TGCGCCAGCAGCTTGGAGGGACTAGCGGGAGGGCCATTCGGAGAAGAGACCCAGTACTTC
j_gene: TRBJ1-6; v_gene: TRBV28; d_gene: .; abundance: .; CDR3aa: CASSLEGTSNSPLHF; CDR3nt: TGTGCCAGCAGTTTGGAAGGGACATCAAATTCACCCCTCCACTTT
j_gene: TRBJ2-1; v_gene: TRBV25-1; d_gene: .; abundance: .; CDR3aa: CASSESKADVNEQFF; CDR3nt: TGTGCCAGCAGTGAATCTAAAGCGGACGTCAATGAGCAGTTCTTC
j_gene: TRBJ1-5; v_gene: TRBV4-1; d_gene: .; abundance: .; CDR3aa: CASSQDRFQPQHF; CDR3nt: TGCGCCAGCAGCCAAGATCGATTTCAGCCCCAGCATTTT
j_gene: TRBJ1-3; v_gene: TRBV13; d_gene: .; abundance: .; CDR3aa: CASSLSGGGNTIYF; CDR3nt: TGTGCCAGCAGCTTAAGTGGAGGTGGAAACACCATATATTTT
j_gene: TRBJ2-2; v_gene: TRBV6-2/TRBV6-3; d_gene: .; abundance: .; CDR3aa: CASSTMGVGELFF; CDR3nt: TGTGCCAGCAGTACCATGGGTGTCGGGGAGCTGTTTTTT
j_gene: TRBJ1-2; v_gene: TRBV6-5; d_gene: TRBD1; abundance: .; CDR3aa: CASRPSTGVRDGYTF; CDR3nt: TGTGCCAGCAGACCTTCGACAGGGGTCAGGGATGGCTACACCTTC
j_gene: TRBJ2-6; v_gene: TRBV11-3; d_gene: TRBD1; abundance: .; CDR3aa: CASSINTGAGANVLTF; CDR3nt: TGTGCCAGCAGCATTAACACAGGGGCCGGGGCCAACGTCCTGACTTTC
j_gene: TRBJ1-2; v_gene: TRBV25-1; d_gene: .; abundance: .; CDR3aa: CASSESNSDYGYTF; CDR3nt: TGTGCCAGCAGTGAGTCTAATTCGGACTATGGCTACACCTTC
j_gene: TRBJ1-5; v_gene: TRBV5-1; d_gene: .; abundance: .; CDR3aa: CASSLEGGNQPQHF; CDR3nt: TGCGCCAGCAGCTTAGAGGGGGGCAATCAGCCCCAGCATTTT
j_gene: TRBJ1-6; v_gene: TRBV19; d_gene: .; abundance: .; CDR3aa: CASTQSWGSYNSPLHF; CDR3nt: TGTGCCAGTACCCAAAGTTGGGGGTCCTATAATTCACCCCTCCACTTT
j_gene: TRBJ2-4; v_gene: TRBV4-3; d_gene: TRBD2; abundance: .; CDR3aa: CASSQDLETGLAGSLAKNIQYF; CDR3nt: TGCGCCAGCAGCCAAGATCTGGAAACAGGACTAGCGGGCTCTTTAGCCAAAAACATTCAGTACTTC
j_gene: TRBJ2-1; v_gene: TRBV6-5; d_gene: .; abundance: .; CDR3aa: CASSYSRDREQFF; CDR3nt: TGTGCCAGCAGTTACTCACGCGATCGAGAGCAGTTCTTC
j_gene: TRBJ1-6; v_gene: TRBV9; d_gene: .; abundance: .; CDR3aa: CASSVEGGRGSPLHF; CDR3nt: TGTGCCAGCAGCGTAGAAGGGGGTCGCGGATCACCCCTCCACTTT
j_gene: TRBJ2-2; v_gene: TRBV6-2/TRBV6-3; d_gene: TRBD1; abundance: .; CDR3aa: CASSPDRLGTGELFF; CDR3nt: TGTGCCAGCAGCCCGGACAGGCTGGGGACCGGGGAGCTGTTTTTT
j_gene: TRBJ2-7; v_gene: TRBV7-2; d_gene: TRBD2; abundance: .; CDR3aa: CASSRPGGAPYEQYF; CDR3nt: TGTGCCAGCAGCCGGCCGGGGGGGGCGCCCTACGAGCAGTACTTC
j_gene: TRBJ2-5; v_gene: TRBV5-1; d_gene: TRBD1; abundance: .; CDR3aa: CASSQGQLQETQYF; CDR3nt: TGCGCCAGCAGCCAGGGACAGTTACAAGAGACCCAGTACTTC
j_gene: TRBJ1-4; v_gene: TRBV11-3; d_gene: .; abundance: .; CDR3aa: CADKDSGKLFF; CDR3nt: TGTGCCGACAAAGACAGCGGAAAACTGTTTTTT
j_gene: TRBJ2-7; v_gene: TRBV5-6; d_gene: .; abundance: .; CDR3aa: CASSLGSGDEQYF; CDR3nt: TGTGCCAGCAGCTTGGGATCTGGCGACGAGCAGTACTTC
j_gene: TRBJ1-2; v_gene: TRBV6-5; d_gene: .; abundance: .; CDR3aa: CAVLGGAMSYTF; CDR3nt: TGTGCCGTCCTGGGGGGGGCTATGAGCTACACCTTC
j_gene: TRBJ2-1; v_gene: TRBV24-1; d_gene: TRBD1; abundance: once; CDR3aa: CATSDPTGGTYNEQFF; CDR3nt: TGTGCCACCAGTGATCCAACAGGGGGCACATACAATGAGCAGTTCTTC
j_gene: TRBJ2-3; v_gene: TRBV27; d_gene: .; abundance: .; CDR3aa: CASSLNRVVTDTQYF; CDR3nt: TGTGCCAGCAGTTTAAACAGGGTCGTAACAGATACGCAGTATTTT
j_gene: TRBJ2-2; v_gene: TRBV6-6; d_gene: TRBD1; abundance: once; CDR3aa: CASSYQSGGGLFF; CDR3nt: TGTGCCAGCAGTTACCAGTCAGGGGGTGGGCTGTTTTTT
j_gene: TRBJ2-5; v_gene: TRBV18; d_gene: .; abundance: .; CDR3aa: CASSPPIQKETQYF; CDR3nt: TGTGCCAGCTCACCACCAATACAAAAAGAGACCCAGTACTTC
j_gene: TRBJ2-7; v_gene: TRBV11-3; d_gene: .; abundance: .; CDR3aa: CASSLTVASYEQYF; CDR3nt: TGTGCCAGCAGCTTAACGGTAGCCTCCTACGAGCAGTACTTC
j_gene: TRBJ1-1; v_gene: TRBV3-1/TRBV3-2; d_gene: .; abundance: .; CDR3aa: CASSQVGGTEAFF; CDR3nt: TGTGCCAGCAGCCAAGTCGGGGGCACTGAAGCTTTCTTT
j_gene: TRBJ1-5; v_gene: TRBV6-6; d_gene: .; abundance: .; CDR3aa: CASSYGDDSNQPQHF; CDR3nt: TGTGCCAGCAGTTATGGGGACGATAGCAATCAGCCCCAGCATTTT
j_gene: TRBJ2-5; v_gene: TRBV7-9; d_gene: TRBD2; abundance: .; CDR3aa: CASSPGLAVETQYF; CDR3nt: TGTGCCAGCAGCCCGGGACTAGCCGTAGAGACCCAGTACTTC
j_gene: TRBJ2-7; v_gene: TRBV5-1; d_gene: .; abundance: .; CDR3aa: CASSFMPGDRFVSYEQYF; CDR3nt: TGCGCCAGCAGCTTTATGCCCGGTGACAGATTTGTCTCCTACGAGCAGTACTTC
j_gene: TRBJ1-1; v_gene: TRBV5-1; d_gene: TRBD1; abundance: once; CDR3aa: CASSLVSGGFLGTEAFF; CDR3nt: TGCGCCAGCAGCTTGGTGTCAGGGGGCTTTTTAGGCACTGAAGCTTTCTTT
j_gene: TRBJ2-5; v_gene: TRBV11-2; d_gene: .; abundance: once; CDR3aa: CASSLGRAKVGETQYF; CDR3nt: TGTGCCAGCAGCTTAGGTAGGGCCAAGGTCGGGGAGACCCAGTACTTC
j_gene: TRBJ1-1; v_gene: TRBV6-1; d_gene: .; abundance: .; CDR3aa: CASSELRGRRNTEAFF; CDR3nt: TGTGCCAGCAGTGAATTAAGGGGCAGGAGGAACACTGAAGCTTTCTTT